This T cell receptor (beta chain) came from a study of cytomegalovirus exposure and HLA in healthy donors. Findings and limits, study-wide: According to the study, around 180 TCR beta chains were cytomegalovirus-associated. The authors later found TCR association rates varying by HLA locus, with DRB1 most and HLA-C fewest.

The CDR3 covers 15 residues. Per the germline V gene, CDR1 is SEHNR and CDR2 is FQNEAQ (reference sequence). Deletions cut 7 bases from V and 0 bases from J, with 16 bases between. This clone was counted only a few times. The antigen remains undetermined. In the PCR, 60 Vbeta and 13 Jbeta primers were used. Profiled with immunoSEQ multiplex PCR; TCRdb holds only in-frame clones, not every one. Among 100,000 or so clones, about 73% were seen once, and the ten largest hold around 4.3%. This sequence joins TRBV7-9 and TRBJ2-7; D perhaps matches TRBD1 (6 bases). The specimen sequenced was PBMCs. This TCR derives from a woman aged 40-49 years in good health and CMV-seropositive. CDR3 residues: CASNAPDRSSYEQYF. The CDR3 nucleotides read TGTGCCAGCAACGCCCCCGACAGGTCCTCCTACGAGCAGTACTTC.